A single TCR beta chain is shown here with its context. Its antigen is undetermined. There are 16 residues in the CDR3. This entry comes from a study of radiotherapy plus CTLA-4 blockade in lung cancer. Libraries were prepared by immunoSEQ multiplex PCR; TCRdb keeps only in-frame clonotypes and omits some of them. The table has about 51,000 clones, 65% to 80% seen once; the top ten hold less than 3%. Focal radiation plus CTLA-4 blockade with ipilimumab was given to patients with chemo-refractory metastatic non-small-cell lung cancer. Findings and caveats of the study: TCR clones of tumor origin grew in blood after radiotherapy plus ipilimumab.

Source: peripheral blood, taken from a patient treated with radiotherapy plus ipilimumab. The receptor was derived from a human donor with non-small cell lung cancer whose response to radiotherapy plus ipilimumab could not be evaluated. The chain couples TRBV21-1 to TRBJ1-2; TRBD1 is taken as the D call from the table, unchecked against the DNA. TRBV21-1 is a pseudogene segment. The CDR3 is CASSPPVGGQANGYTF. As DNA, the CDR3 is TGTGCCAGCAGCCCTCCGGTGGGCGGACAGGCGAATGGCTACACCTTC.